One sample yielded the 19 T cell receptor beta chains listed below, sequenced in a study of cytomegalovirus exposure and HLA in healthy donors. Assay used: immunoSEQ multiplex PCR; TCRdb lists only in-frame clones, some missing. The data show about 240,000 clones, 86% seen once. Sequenced input: PBMCs. The receptor set was obtained from a woman aged 25 to 39 in good health and CMV-seropositive.

V usage is TRBV27 and J usage is TRBJ2-7; TRBD2 matches at 10 bases. The CDR3 runs 17 residues. V was clipped by 6 bases and J by 3 bases; unmatched bases: 14. Germline V CDR1 and CDR2: MNHEY, SMNVEV (reference sequence). DNA for the CDR3: TGTGCCAGCAGACGCTACTCGACTAGCGGGTCTATCTACGAGCAGTACTTC. It specifies CASRRYSTSGSIYEQYF.

The CDR3 sequence is CASSLRDYRGDTQYF. CDR3 DNA sequence: TGTGCCAGCAGCTTGCGGGACTACCGTGGGGATACGCAGTATTTT. The V call is TRBV5-6, the J call TRBJ2-3; 7 nucleotides align to TRBD2. The germline V gene encodes CDR1 SGHDT and CDR2 YYEEEE. The J segment lost 6 bases and the V segment lost 1 base, leaving 8 bases of the junction unmatched. The CDR3 is 15 amino acids.

The chain carries TRBV11-3 and TRBJ2-7; 9 bases fit TRBD2. V was pared by 3 bases and J by 4 bases, with 7 bases of the junction left unmatched. There are 15 residues in the CDR3. The germline V gene encodes CDR1 SGHNT and CDR2 YENEEA. CDR3 bases: TGTGCCAGCAGCTTGCGGCGGGAGGGAGGGTACGAGCAGTACTTC. Its translation: CASSLRREGGYEQYF.

The chain is built from TRBV7-9 and TRBJ2-7; TRBD2 is a possible D gene (6 bases). V was pared by 4 bases and J by 5 bases, with 18 bases between. The CDR3 consists of 15 residues. CDR1 and CDR2 from the germline V gene are SEHNR and FQNEAQ (reference sequence). This chain's CDR3 is CASSSRGTEVNEQYF. As DNA, the CDR3 is TGTGCCAGCAGCTCCCGGGGGACCGAGGTCAACGAGCAGTACTTC.

This clone was found a few times. The V call is TRBV25-1, the J call TRBJ1-2; the D is unclear. The CDR3 runs to 14 residues. Trimming cost V 0 bases and J 6 bases, with 11 bases left between them. Germline values: CDR1 MGHDK, CDR2 SYGVNS. In DNA form, the CDR3 reads TGTGCCAGCAGTGAATACGAGGTGGTCGATGGCTACACCTTC. Translating gives CASSEYEVVDGYTF.

This sequence joins TRBV5-1 and TRBJ1-2; TRBD1 might be the D (5 bases). CDR3 size: 13 residues. The germline V and J ends were trimmed by 0 bases and 4 bases, with 7 bases remaining between them. Germline values: CDR1 SGHRS, CDR2 YFSETQ. Written as DNA, the CDR3 is TGCGCCAGCAGCTTGGCAGGGTCCTATGGCTACACCTTC. Its translation: CASSLAGSYGYTF.

For this clone: This sample also contains other DNA sequences that code for the same CDR3. The chain uses TRBV9 and TRBJ2-3, with D possibly TRBD2 on 5 matching bases. The CDR3 length is 14 residues. Germline values: CDR1 SGDLS, CDR2 YYNGEE. V was cut by 2 bases and J by 1 base, with 8 bases left in between. The CDR3 DNA follows: TGTGCCAGCAGCGTCTCCGGGGGCACAGATACGCAGTATTTT. The encoded protein is CASSVSGGTDTQYF.

The chain joins TRBV25-1 to TRBJ2-3, with TRBD1 as a possible D gene (5 bases). CDR1 and CDR2 (germline): MGHDK, SYGVNS. Deletions cut 2 bases from V and 2 bases from J, with 8 bases between. The length of the CDR3 is 14 residues. The CDR3 DNA sequence: TGTGCCAGCAGTGAACGGACATCCACAGATACGCAGTATTTT. It yields the protein CASSERTSTDTQYF.

The chain combines TRBV7-6 with TRBJ2-7, with a possible D match to TRBD1 (8 bases). The CDR3 runs to 15 residues. The V end was cut by 5 bases, the J end by 0 bases, with 14 bases between. The germline V gene encodes CDR1 SGHVS and CDR2 FNYEAQ. In DNA form, the CDR3 reads TGTGCCAGCAGCCTACAGGGGGGGGCCTCCTACGAGCAGTACTTC. Translation: CASSLQGGASYEQYF.

The V and J genes are TRBV19 and TRBJ2-3, with D maybe TRBD2 (5 bases). The V end lost 5 bases, the J end lost 5 bases, and 11 bases lay between the germline ends. Per germline, CDR1 LNHDA and CDR2 SQIVND (reference sequence). This CDR3 has 13 residues. CDR3 residues: CASSLEGGDTQYF. The CDR3 coding sequence is TGTGCCAGTAGTTTGGAAGGAGGAGATACGCAGTATTTT.

In its sample, this clone was seen once. This chain joins TRBV5-1 and TRBJ2-6; 7 positions match TRBD2. The CDR3 covers 17 residues. The germline gives CDR1 SGHRS, CDR2 YFSETQ. V lost 0 bases and J lost 4; bases outside the gene matches: 7. This chain's CDR3 is CASSLEGGGTGANVLTF. Here the CDR3 DNA reads TGCGCCAGCAGCTTGGAGGGCGGGGGTACGGGGGCCAACGTCCTGACTTTC.

V usage is TRBV7-9 and J usage is TRBJ1-2; 7 positions match TRBD1. J lost 3 bases, V lost 3 bases, and 4 bases had no gene match. The CDR3 loop spans 14 amino acids. CDR1 and CDR2 from the germline V gene are SEHNR and FQNEAQ (reference sequence). CDR3 bases: TGTGCCAGCAGCTTCACAGGGGAGGACTATGGCTACACCTTC. It specifies CASSFTGEDYGYTF.

In DNA form, the CDR3 reads TGCGCCAGCAGCTTGTCGAGTCCCCAAGAGACCCAGTACTTC. Its protein product is CASSLSSPQETQYF. V and J are TRBV5-1 and TRBJ2-5; D is undetermined. Trimming pared 1 base from V and 1 base from J, leaving 8 bases between. Per germline, CDR1 SGHRS and CDR2 YFSETQ. CDR3 length equals 14 residues. Full variable domain (outside the CDR3, taken from reference TRBV5-1 and TRBJ2-5): KAGVTQTPRYLIKTRGQQVTLSCSPISGHRSVSWYQQTPGQGLQFLFEYFSETQRNKGNFPGRFSGRQFSNSRSEMNVSTLELGDSALYLCASSLSSPQETQYFGPGTRLLVL.

This clone was counted only a few times. This chain connects TRBV6-1 to TRBJ2-7; 10 positions match TRBD2. In germline, CDR1 is MNHNS, CDR2 SASEGT. The CDR3 is made up of 15 amino acids. V lost 6 bases and J lost 5; bases outside the gene matches: 10. DNA for the CDR3: TGTGCCAGCAGCCTTCTAGCGGGAGAGAACGACGAGCAGTACTTC. This encodes CASSLLAGENDEQYF.

The V call is TRBV10-3, the J call TRBJ2-2; TRBD2 matches 11 bases. V trimming: 8 bases; J trimming: 4 bases; junction bases outside the gene matches: 3. CDR3 length: 14 amino acids. Germline V lookup: CDR1 ENHRY, CDR2 SYGVKD. The CDR3 DNA reads as TGTGCCATCGGGACTAGCGGAACCACCGGGGAGCTGTTTTTT. This sequence encodes CAIGTSGTTGELFF.

The J gene is TRBJ2-3, the V gene TRBV5-6; 10 bases match TRBD2. V shed 1 base and J 0 bases; nucleotides not matched to a gene: 8. CDR1 is SGHDT, CDR2 YYEEEE, per germline. The CDR3 consists of 18 residues. Written as DNA, the CDR3 is TGTGCCAGCAGCTTGTTAGCTAGCGGGAGCTGGAGCACAGATACGCAGTATTTT. Translated, it gives CASSLLASGSWSTDTQYF.

The V gene is TRBV5-1, the J gene TRBJ2-1, with TRBD2 identical over 10 bases. Germline values: CDR1 SGHRS, CDR2 YFSETQ. The CDR3 sequence is 17 residues long. J gave up 4 bases and V 0 bases, and 7 bases lay outside the gene matches. In DNA, the CDR3 is TGCGCCAGCAGCTTGGAACCCGGGACTAGCGTATACAATGAGCAGTTCTTC. Translated, it gives CASSLEPGTSVYNEQFF.

The chain couples TRBV5-1 to TRBJ1-1; the D is unclear. This CDR3 is built from 16 residues. The V end was cut by 2 bases, the J end by 0 bases, with 14 bases between. Germline V lookup: CDR1 SGHRS, CDR2 YFSETQ. The CDR3 protein is CASSFGVGRLNTEAFF. In DNA, the CDR3 is TGCGCCAGCAGCTTCGGGGTCGGAAGATTGAACACTGAAGCTTTCTTT.

About this clone: In this CDR3 the conserved last residue, phenylalanine or tryptophan, is missing, so a read error is likely. The DNA is omitted, as the CDR3 cannot be located on it reliably, and the CDR3 follows TCRdb's listing. This chain uses TRBV21-1 with TRBJ2-7; TRBD1, as called in the table, went unchecked against the DNA. TRBV21-1 is given as a pseudogene. Ends included, the CDR3 has 13 residues. The CDR3: CASSKAYGTGGLD.